This TCR beta chain was captured in a study of blood T cell repertoires in COVID-19. Clones were read by immunoSEQ multiplex PCR, and TCRdb kept only the in-frame ones, dropping some. The sample consists of over 120,000 clones, roughly 81% of them appearing once. Germline V lookup: CDR1 LGHDT, CDR2 YNNKEL (reference sequence). Trimming removed 1 base from V and 4 bases from J; junction bases left unmatched: 9. The length of the CDR3 is 16 residues. Sequencing used peripheral blood. The TCR originated in a woman in her 50s with active or convalescent COVID-19. The V gene is TRBV3-1 (or the pseudogene TRBV3-2), the J gene TRBJ2-5; 7 nucleotides line up with TRBD2. CDR3 in amino acids: CASSQVGGLVSETQYF. The CDR3 DNA is TGTGCCAGCAGCCAAGTTGGCGGACTAGTGTCAGAGACCCAGTACTTC.